The 14 T cell receptor beta chains reported below all come from one sample, sequenced in a study of shared clonotypes between healthy human individuals. Some clones are missing from TCRdb's copy, which holds only in-frame ones; the method was immunoSEQ multiplex PCR. The sample lists some 1 million clones, about 75% occurring once. The sample consisted of memory CD4+ T cells sorted from blood. Regarding subset: CD45RA-negative fraction. Receptors were obtained from a man aged 18 to 29 in good health.

The rearrangement uses TRBV5-4 and TRBJ2-2, with a possible D match to TRBD2 (6 bases). Trimming stripped 1 base from V and 4 bases from J, with 14 bases between. CDR1 SGHNT and CDR2 YYREEE come from the germline V gene (reference sequence). The CDR3 contains 16 residues. CDR3 nucleotides: TGTGCCAGCAGCTTGCCAGGTGCGGGGTCCACCGGGGAGCTGTTTTTT. It specifies CASSLPGAGSTGELFF.

The rearrangement uses TRBV6-5 and TRBJ2-5; D gene uncertain. The CDR3 length is 12 residues. From germline, CDR1 is MNHEY and CDR2 SVGAGI. V lost 6 bases to trimming and J lost 5 bases, with 10 bases between them. CDR3 sequence reads: CASSAVVETQYF. CDR3 bases: TGTGCCAGCAGCGCAGTGGTGGAGACCCAGTACTTC.

This clone was seen more than once but under ten times. The chain combines TRBV5-1 with TRBJ1-6, with TRBD1 matching 7 bases. The CDR3 runs 15 residues. The germline CDR1 and CDR2 sequences are SGHRS and YFSETQ. Trimming removed 5 bases from V and 2 bases from J; junction bases left unmatched: 4. The CDR3 DNA is TGCGCCAGCAGTGCCGGGACAGCCTATAATTCACCCCTCCACTTT. Protein: CASSAGTAYNSPLHF.

CDR3: CAISPTGSGYQETQYF. CDR3 nucleotide sequence: TGTGCCATCAGCCCGACAGGGTCCGGTTACCAAGAGACCCAGTACTTC. V gene TRBV10-3 combines with J gene TRBJ2-5, with 7 positions matching TRBD1. Trimming cost V 6 bases and J 0 bases; bases outside gene matches: 10. Per the germline V gene, CDR1 is ENHRY and CDR2 is SYGVKD. The CDR3 has 16 residues.

As concerns this clone: At one boundary the junction diverges from the germline segment, which might be a read error. The same CDR3 is also encoded by other DNA sequences in this sample. This rearrangement joins TRBV5-4 to TRBJ2-7; D is unclear. Germline loops: CDR1 SGHNT, CDR2 YYREEE (reference sequence). This CDR3 has 13 residues. The CDR3 sequence is CASSLDGTYEQYF. The CDR3 DNA reads as TGCGCCAGCAGCTTGGATGGGACCTACGAGCAGTACTTC.

This sequence joins TRBV19 and TRBJ1-2; 9 positions match TRBD1. CDR3 length: 14 residues. Looked up from germline, CDR1 is LNHDA and CDR2 is SQIVND (reference sequence). With 6 bases clipped from V and 7 bases from J, the junction kept 9 bases outside the gene matches. CDR3 sequence: CASRKGDRESGYTF. The CDR3 bases are TGTGCCAGTAGAAAGGGGGACAGGGAAAGTGGCTACACCTTC.

J is TRBJ1-6 and V is TRBV19; 8 positions agree with TRBD1. CDR3 length: 14 residues. CDR1 is LNHDA, CDR2 SQIVND, per germline (reference sequence). Trimming removed 5 bases from V and 6 bases from J; junction bases left unmatched: 3. CDR3 bases: TGTGCCAGTAGTCCAGGGGGCAGTAATTCACCCCTCCACTTT. It encodes CASSPGGSNSPLHF.

The chain employs TRBV6-5 and TRBJ1-5; possible D gene TRBD1, 5 bases. The CDR3 runs to 15 residues. CDR1 MNHEY and CDR2 SVGAGI come from the germline V gene. Trimming removed 0 bases from V and 4 bases from J, with 10 bases in between. The CDR3 sequence: CASSYSGGKNQPQHF. CDR3 DNA: TGTGCCAGCAGTTACTCGGGGGGGAAGAATCAGCCCCAGCATTTT.

CDR3 sequence: CASSLGAGVQSNIQYF. The CDR3 DNA reads as TGTGCCAGCAGCTTGGGGGCGGGGGTCCAGTCAAACATTCAGTACTTC. The gene calls are TRBV7-2 and TRBJ2-4, with D maybe TRBD2 (7 bases). V lost 3 bases and J 6 bases, leaving 18 bases between the germline ends. The CDR3 consists of 16 residues. Germline V gives CDR1 SGHTA, CDR2 FQGNSA.

This chain connects TRBV2 to TRBJ2-2; D is perhaps TRBD2 (5 bases). CDR1 SNHLY and CDR2 FYNNEI come from the germline V gene. Trimming took off 7 bases at V and 0 bases at J, with 9 bases between the two ends. This CDR3 comprises 14 residues. The CDR3 DNA reads as TGTGCCAGCACCAAGGACTCGAACACCGGGGAGCTGTTTTTT. It is translated as CASTKDSNTGELFF.

This sequence joins TRBV18 and TRBJ2-5, with 8 bases identical to TRBD1. CDR1 KGHSH and CDR2 LQKENI come from the germline V gene. This CDR3 region has 16 residues. The V segment lost 3 bases and the J segment 5 bases; nucleotides outside the gene matches: 11. This CDR3 is CASSPLPGGSGETQYF. CDR3 bases: TGTGCCAGCTCACCCCTCCCAGGGGGCTCGGGGGAGACCCAGTACTTC.

The chain carries TRBV5-1 and TRBJ2-1; 9 bases map to TRBD2. J lost 4 bases, V lost 0 bases, and 5 bases had no gene match. The germline gives CDR1 SGHRS, CDR2 YFSETQ. This CDR3 is built from 16 residues. The CDR3 loop is CASSLDLAGPYNEQFF. In DNA form, the CDR3 reads TGCGCCAGCAGCTTGGATCTAGCGGGGCCTTACAATGAGCAGTTCTTC.

In nucleotides, the CDR3 is TGCGCCAGCAGCCAAGTAGCTAGCGGGAGCAATGAGCAGTTCTTC. Its protein is CASSQVASGSNEQFF. This chain uses TRBV4-3 with TRBJ2-1; 10 bases agree with TRBD2. This CDR3 region has 15 residues. CDR1 and CDR2 (germline): LGHNA, YSLEER. The V gene end was trimmed by 1 base and the J gene end by 6 bases; junction bases not matched to a gene: 3.

This clone has just one count. The genes are TRBV5-4 and TRBJ2-2; D remains ambiguous. Germline V gene data show CDR1 as SGHNT and CDR2 as YYREEE (reference sequence). Deletions cut 0 bases from V and 3 bases from J, with 12 bases between. The CDR3 loop spans 16 amino acids. DNA for the CDR3: TGTGCCAGCAGCTTGGCCTTAGGGCAGCACACCGGGGAGCTGTTTTTT. Protein: CASSLALGQHTGELFF.